The source of this T cell receptor (beta chain) is a study of blood T cell repertoires in COVID-19. In germline, CDR1 is SGDLS, CDR2 YYNGEE. The length of the CDR3 is 15 residues. Germline trimming cut 4 bases from V and 0 bases from J; bases unmatched to any gene: 6. Repertoires were generated with immunoSEQ multiplex PCR, while TCRdb's copy carries only in-frame clones and drops some. The top ten clones hold over 7.5% of a sample with some 58,000 clones, about nine tenths of them seen once. This TCR was recovered from a man aged 45-65 years with active COVID-19. The specimen sequenced was peripheral blood. This sequence joins TRBV9 and TRBJ2-7; 8 positions agree with TRBD1. The CDR3 is CASSPGQDPSYEQYF. CDR3 DNA sequence: TGTGCCAGCAGCCCGGGACAGGACCCCTCCTACGAGCAGTACTTC.